This T cell receptor (beta chain) was captured by sequencing in a study of blood T cell repertoires in COVID-19. Enrolled through a virtual design, the participants were between 18 and 89 years of age and came from around 25 US areas. Researchers sorted participants into cohorts using their self-reported clinical history. Symptom resolution, clearance, or two negative PCRs marked the recovered donors of Cohort 3. Libraries were prepared by immunoSEQ multiplex PCR; TCRdb keeps only in-frame clonotypes and omits some of them. The sample carries about 280,000 clones, 70% to 90% recorded once. This clonotype was sampled from a woman aged 40 to 50 who had recovered from COVID-19. Sequenced: PBMCs or T cells enriched from blood (not recorded which).

The CDR3, as DNA: TGCGCCAGCAGCTCGGAGAGACTAGCGGTCTCCTACAATGAGCAGTTCTTC. It encodes CASSSERLAVSYNEQFF. This chain uses TRBV5-1 with TRBJ2-1, with 9 positions matching TRBD2. This CDR3 contains 17 residues. Germline V gene data show CDR1 as SGHRS and CDR2 as YFSETQ. V lost 3 bases to trimming and J lost 0 bases; unmatched junction nucleotides: 7.